In its sample, the clone carrying this TCR beta chain was seen once. This table comes from immunoSEQ multiplex PCR, and its TCRdb copy is limited to in-frame clones, with some not included. The data contain about 1,500,000 clones, over 95% of them singletons. Every contributor of samples was a Caucasian grown-up residing in Nashville, Tennessee. This sample stems from a study of shared clonotypes between healthy human individuals. Sequences were obtained from naive CD4+ T cells sorted from blood. Sample subset: CD45RA+ positively selected. The TCR comes from a man aged 25 to 40 in good health.

In nucleotides, the CDR3 is TGTGCCTGGAGTGGGGGCAGGGGAAGCAATCAGCCCCAGCATTTT. This encodes CAWSGGRGSNQPQHF. This chain connects TRBV30 to TRBJ1-5; a possible D gene is TRBD1 (6 bases). Germline V CDR1 and CDR2: GTSNPN, SVGIG (reference sequence). Trimming shortened V by 1 base and J by 1 base, and 11 bases separated the two germline ends. The CDR3 runs 15 residues.